This T cell receptor (beta chain) originates from a study of T cell clonality in common variable immunodeficiency. V dropped 3 bases and J dropped 5; count of bases not matched to a gene: 12. CDR3 size: 16 residues. The germline CDR1 and CDR2 sequences are DFQATT and SNEGSKA (reference sequence). This clone was counted at least ten times. Its target is not known. The read finishes 3 residues shy of the CDR3 end, and the germline J gene is used to complete it. TCRdb keeps only in-frame clones here, not all; method: immunoSEQ multiplex PCR. The specimen has about 40,000 clones, none found just once. Study-level results: Reportedly, TCR beta sequences from common variable immunodeficiency showed fewer deletions and N-nucleotide insertions. Repertoire-complication correlations in CVID were limited by patient heterogeneity. Shared TCRbeta clones were fewer between CVID subjects than controls.

Input material: peripheral blood mononuclear cells. The V call is TRBV20-1, the J call TRBJ2-1, with 8 bases aligning to TRBD2. The receptor was isolated from a person aged 18-70 years in good health. CDR3 amino acids: CSASIPTSGINNEQFF. Incomplete CDR3 DNA: TGCAGTGCTAGCATACCCACTAGCGGAATAAACAATGAG.